Listed below are T cell receptor beta chains from one sample, sequenced in a study of PD-1 blockade in classical Hodgkin lymphoma. Sequencing used immunoSEQ multiplex PCR; TCRdb keeps in-frame clones, though not all of them. This sample carries tens of thousands of clones, 85% to 95% of them seen once, and the ten largest clones take approximately 8.1%. Specimen: peripheral blood mononuclear cells (PBMCs), collected at baseline. The receptors here all came from a human donor with classical Hodgkin lymphoma. Both conserved end residues are part of each CDR3. The D gene is left open where the match is weak. Size is stated for part of the rows, as once, few or many counts, or as a class when the clone is expanded.

clone_size j_call d_call v_call cdr3_aa cdr3_nt
. TRBJ2-3 . TRBV21-1 CASSKDLGLAGLSTDTQYF TGTGCCAGCAGCAAAGACCTTGGCCTAGCGGGGTTGAGCACAGATACGCAGTATTTT
. TRBJ2-5 . TRBV11-2 CASRRTGQETQYF TGTGCCAGCAGACGGACCGGCCAAGAGACCCAGTACTTC
. TRBJ2-3 . TRBV5-5 CASSLAADTQYF TGTGCCAGCAGCTTGGCAGCAGATACGCAGTATTTT
few TRBJ1-5 . TRBV6-5 CASSYSNSGNQPQHF TGTGCCAGCAGTTACTCGAACTCGGGCAATCAGCCCCAGCATTTT
. TRBJ2-7 . TRBV5-1 CASSQGPPSYEQYF TGCGCCAGCAGCCAGGGTCCGCCCTCCTACGAGCAGTACTTC
. TRBJ2-5 TRBD1 TRBV5-8 CASSSFTGDRETQYF TGTGCCAGCAGCTCCTTTACAGGGGATCGAGAGACCCAGTACTTC
. TRBJ1-1 . TRBV4-2 CASSQDNWGPEAFF TGTGCCAGCAGCCAAGATAACTGGGGTCCTGAAGCTTTCTTT
. TRBJ1-2 TRBD1 TRBV4-3 CASSPRTGWDYGYTF TGCGCCAGCAGCCCAAGGACAGGGTGGGACTATGGCTACACCTTC
. TRBJ2-3 . TRBV25-1 CASSPHSGVLDTQYF TGTGCCAGCAGTCCCCACTCAGGGGTCTTGGATACGCAGTATTTT
. TRBJ1-1 . TRBV29-1 CSVEIVGSMSTEAFF TGCAGCGTTGAAATCGTTGGCTCCATGTCCACTGAAGCTTTCTTT
. TRBJ2-2 . TRBV7-3 CASSPLGRLGELFF TGTGCCAGCAGCCCCCTGGGGCGGCTCGGGGAGCTGTTTTTT
. TRBJ2-1 TRBD1 TRBV5-6 CASSWATGQAYNEQFF TGTGCCAGCAGCTGGGCAACGGGACAGGCTTACAATGAGCAGTTCTTC
. TRBJ1-3 . TRBV7-9 CASSLEQDRHTIYF TGTGCCAGCAGCTTAGAGCAGGATCGGCACACCATATATTTT
. TRBJ1-6 . TRBV7-3 CASSSGGAEYNSPLHF TGTGCCAGCAGCTCGGGCGGGGCAGAGTATAATTCACCCCTCCACTTT
once TRBJ2-3 TRBD2 TRBV6-5 CASRIAGGFTDTQYF TGTGCCAGCAGGATAGCGGGGGGTTTCACAGATACGCAGTATTTT
. TRBJ2-1 TRBD2 TRBV5-1 CASQERLAGNEQFF TGCGCCAGCCAGGAGAGACTAGCGGGGAATGAGCAGTTCTTC
few TRBJ1-2 TRBD1 TRBV6-5 CASSYRMGQEYGYTF TGTGCCAGCAGTTACCGGATGGGACAGGAGTATGGCTACACCTTC
. TRBJ2-5 TRBD2 TRBV6-1 CASSEEPGGRSETQYF TGTGCCAGCAGTGAAGAGCCTGGCGGGAGGAGTGAGACCCAGTACTTC
. TRBJ2-2 TRBD2 TRBV9 CASRYGTSSDTGELFF TGTGCCAGCAGATACGGGACTAGCAGTGACACCGGGGAGCTGTTTTTT